This T cell receptor beta chain is drawn from a study of blood T cell repertoires in COVID-19. At the level of the study: Acute and convalescent COVID-19 samples came from the United States, Italy and Spain. From T cells, B-cell-depleted T cells, or PBMCs came the material, which was cDNA or gDNA.

Authors' data handling: The authors estimated nucleated cell counts from reference gene primer amplification. The assay was immunoSEQ multiplex PCR, and TCRdb's table has in-frame clones only and misses some. V and J calls and clone size are as listed in that table; D and trimming were resolved from the DNA. The sample contains approximately 250,000 clones, 65% to 85% of which appear only once. Per the germline V gene, CDR1 is LGHDT and CDR2 is YNNKEL (reference sequence). The CDR3 spans 13 residues. V was pared by 5 bases and J by 4 bases, with 11 bases between. The J gene is TRBJ1-2, the V gene TRBV3-1 (or the pseudogene TRBV3-2); possibly TRBD1 for D (5 bases). Sequences were obtained from peripheral blood. The receptor was derived from a woman between 35 and 50 years old who had recovered from COVID-19. The CDR3 DNA reads as TGTGCCAGCAGCGTTAGGGGCCGCTATGGCTACACCTTC. It yields the protein CASSVRGRYGYTF.